These 28 T cell receptor beta chains came from one sample sequenced in a study of beta chain features in type 1 diabetes. Sequencing targeted expressed TCRB transcripts, as all isolated RNA had been reverse transcribed. Profiled with immunoSEQ multiplex PCR; TCRdb holds only in-frame clones, not every one. The sample holds hundreds of thousands of clones, more than 12% seen once. General study results and limits: The study found moderately but significantly shorter TCRB CDR3s in all four CD4+ subsets of Type 1 diabetes patients.

Their antigen targets remain unknown. Material: naive CD4+ T cells from blood. Every receptor here comes from a man aged 18 to 29 with type 1 diabetes.

This clone was counted between two and nine times. The rearrangement joins TRBV10-3 to TRBJ1-2, with 8 bases identical to TRBD1. Germline assignment: CDR1 ENHRY and CDR2 SYGVKD. The V segment lost 4 bases and the J segment 2 bases; nucleotides outside the gene matches: 0. This CDR3 has 13 amino acids. The CDR3 sequence: CAISGTGNYGYTF. CDR3 nucleotides: TGTGCCATCAGTGGGACAGGGAACTATGGCTACACCTTC.

Of note for this clone: Other DNA sequences in the same sample also yield this CDR3. V usage is TRBV6-5 and J usage is TRBJ1-2; D is ambiguous. The CDR3 totals 13 residues. Germline CDR1 is MNHEY and CDR2 is SVGAGI. The germline V and J ends were trimmed by 0 bases and 6 bases, with 8 bases remaining between them. The CDR3 DNA reads TGTGCCAGCAGTTACTCCAGGAGGGATGGCTACACCTTC. Translating it yields CASSYSRRDGYTF.

The gene calls are TRBV2 and TRBJ2-4; 13 positions match TRBD2. The germline V gene has CDR1 SNHLY and CDR2 FYNNEI. J gave up 7 bases and V 7 bases, and 7 bases lay outside the gene matches. This CDR3 region has 15 residues. The CDR3 nucleotides are TGTGCCAGCATACCGGGACTAGCGGGACCTAACATTCAGTACTTC. Translated: CASIPGLAGPNIQYF.

This clone occurred a few times. This chain joins TRBV5-6 and TRBJ2-1; D not certain. The germline V gene encodes CDR1 SGHDT and CDR2 YYEEEE. CDR3 length equals 12 residues. The V gene lost 3 bases and the J gene lost 9 bases, with 10 bases spanning the gap. CDR3 bases: TGTGCCAGCAGCTCCCATGTGGGTGAGCAGTTCTTC. Amino acid sequence: CASSSHVGEQFF.

This rearrangement joins TRBV11-2 to TRBJ2-7; no clear D. The CDR3 has 12 amino acids. Deletions cut 4 bases from V and 0 bases from J, with 4 bases between. Germline values: CDR1 SGHAT, CDR2 FQNNGV. The CDR3 DNA sequence: TGTGCCAGCAGCTCGTCCTCCTACGAGCAGTACTTC. It is translated as CASSSSSYEQYF.

This clone was counted between two and nine times. The V call is TRBV2, the J call TRBJ1-1; possible D gene TRBD1, 6 bases. The CDR3 is made up of 12 amino acids. The V gene's germline CDR1 is SNHLY and CDR2 FYNNEI. V dropped 3 bases and J dropped 6 bases, with 8 bases sitting between them. Here the CDR3 DNA reads TGTGCCAGCAGTGAGGACAGTCCTGAAGCTTTCTTT. Its translation is CASSEDSPEAFF.

The chain is built from TRBV28 and TRBJ2-7; D unresolved. The CDR3 totals 16 residues. V was pared by 1 base and J by 5 bases, with 18 bases between. Germline V lookup: CDR1 MDHEN, CDR2 SYDVKM. The CDR3 region has the DNA TGTGCCAGCAGTTTATCGCCGGATTGGAACCCCCACGAGCAGTACTTC. Its translation is CASSLSPDWNPHEQYF.

CDR3 DNA: TGTGCCAGCAGTCAGCGGGGACAGACTTCCACTGAAGCTTTCTTT. Translating it yields CASSQRGQTSTEAFF. J is TRBJ1-1 and V is TRBV27; 7 positions match TRBD1. V lost 5 bases and J lost 4; bases outside the gene matches: 10. The length of the CDR3 is 15 residues. Germline-derived CDR1 and CDR2 are MNHEY and SMNVEV (reference sequence).

This clone has just a few counts. This chain connects TRBV6-5 to TRBJ1-1, with D uncertain. The CDR3 length is 11 residues. The germline V and J ends were trimmed by 6 bases and 6 bases, with 8 bases remaining between them. Germline V gene sequence: CDR1 MNHEY, CDR2 SVGAGI. The CDR3: CASSARAEAFF. As DNA, the CDR3 is TGTGCCAGCAGCGCCCGGGCTGAAGCTTTCTTT.

The chain uses TRBV9 and TRBJ2-7, with D unresolved. Between the trimmed V and J ends, which lost 0 bases and 2 bases, there was a span of 9 bases. The length of the CDR3 is 14 residues. Per the germline V gene, CDR1 is SGDLS and CDR2 is YYNGEE. The chain's CDR3 is CASSVGQLPYEQYF. The CDR3 DNA reads as TGTGCCAGCAGCGTAGGCCAGTTACCCTACGAGCAGTACTTC.

This clone has more than one count but fewer than ten. In DNA, the CDR3 is TGTGCCAGCAGCTCAATACTGGACGGAATCACAGATACGCAGTATTTT. It encodes CASSSILDGITDTQYF. The V gene is TRBV7-9, the J gene TRBJ2-3; unclear D gene. Germline V lookup: CDR1 SEHNR, CDR2 FQNEAQ (reference sequence). This CDR3 region has 16 residues. V lost 4 bases and J lost 2, with 16 bases in between.

The V call is TRBV30, the J call TRBJ2-1; possibly TRBD2 for D (6 bases). V gave up 2 bases and J gave up 11 bases, with 16 bases separating them. The CDR3 consists of 13 residues. From germline, CDR1 is GTSNPN and CDR2 SVGIG (reference sequence). Here the CDR3 DNA reads TGTGCCTGGAGTCAGGCGAATGGGGGGAAGCAGTTCTTC. Amino acids: CAWSQANGGKQFF.

The chain joins TRBV5-1 to TRBJ2-5; 7 nucleotides agree with TRBD1. The CDR3 has 15 residues. Germline CDR1 SGHRS, CDR2 YFSETQ. V gave up 1 base and J gave up 1 base; unmatched junction bases: 4. The CDR3 coding sequence is TGCGCCAGCAGCTTGTTGGGGACAGCCCAAGAGACCCAGTACTTC. This encodes CASSLLGTAQETQYF.

This clone was counted ten times or more. This chain links TRBV21-1 with TRBJ2-7; TRBD1 is the table's D call, not checked against the DNA. TRBV21-1 constitutes a pseudogene. The CDR3 consists of 11 residues. CDR3 residues: CASRGPYEQYF. Written as DNA, the CDR3 is TGTGCCAGCCGTGGGCCCTACGAGCAGTACTTC.

The chain combines TRBV7-9 with TRBJ2-1; D perhaps matches TRBD2 (5 bases). The CDR3 has 17 residues. Per the germline V gene, CDR1 is SEHNR and CDR2 is FQNEAQ (reference sequence). The V and J ends lost 0 bases and 6 bases respectively, with 18 bases between them. In nucleotides, the CDR3 is TGTGCCAGCAGCTTAGCGGTAGCGAACCCGAGGCTCAATGAGCAGTTCTTC. Translated, it gives CASSLAVANPRLNEQFF.

This clone was seen a handful of times. The chain links TRBV18 to TRBJ2-1; D not certain. In germline, CDR1 is KGHSH, CDR2 LQKENI. V lost 1 base and J lost 10, with 8 bases in between. This CDR3 region has 12 residues. CDR3 loop: CASSPQSREQFF. CDR3 DNA: TGTGCCAGCTCACCACAGTCGCGAGAGCAGTTCTTC.

This clone occurred a few times. The V call is TRBV5-1, the J call TRBJ1-2; 9 positions agree with TRBD1. The CDR3 runs to 15 residues. The germline gives CDR1 SGHRS, CDR2 YFSETQ. Unmatched junction bases numbered 4, after V lost 0 bases and J lost 4 bases. CDR3 amino acids: CASSLDTGGVYGYTF. CDR3 sequence (DNA): TGCGCCAGCAGCTTGGATACAGGGGGCGTCTATGGCTACACCTTC.

This clone was observed a few times. The gene calls are TRBV5-1 and TRBJ2-3; 7 bases are shared with TRBD1. Germline assignment: CDR1 SGHRS and CDR2 YFSETQ. V lost 4 bases to trimming and J lost 1 base; unmatched junction nucleotides: 15. This CDR3 is 18 amino acids long. The CDR3 region is CASSLRTGQGSRTDTQYF. The CDR3 region has the DNA TGCGCCAGCAGCCTCCGGACAGGTCAAGGGTCCCGCACAGATACGCAGTATTTT.

The chain combines TRBV4-1 with TRBJ1-2, with D possibly being TRBD1 (6 bases). This CDR3 has 14 residues. Germline CDR1 reads MGHRA; CDR2 reads YSYEKL. Trimming removed 4 bases from V and 14 bases from J, with 23 bases in between. The CDR3 loop reads CASSRFGTPSGVTF. The CDR3 nucleotides read TGCGCCAGCAGCCGCTTCGGGACACCGTCTGGAGTTACCTTC.

The chain links TRBV6-6 to TRBJ2-7; either TRBD1 or TRBD2 may fit D (5 bases each). Trimming left V 8 bases short and J 3 bases short, with 11 bases between. CDR1 and CDR2 (germline): MNHNY, SVGAGI (reference sequence). The CDR3 sequence is 12 residues long. This CDR3 reads CASSAGSYEQYF. The CDR3 DNA reads TGTGCCAGCTCCGCAGGGAGCTACGAGCAGTACTTC.

The J gene is TRBJ2-1, the V gene TRBV30; the D gene is possibly TRBD1 (5 bases). V dropped 7 bases and J dropped 3 bases, with 19 bases sitting between them. The CDR3 has 15 residues. CDR1 is GTSNPN and CDR2 is SVGIG in the germline V gene (reference sequence). CDR3 sequence reads: CAYTPRGQGYNEQFF. Here the CDR3 DNA reads TGTGCCTACACCCCAAGGGGCCAGGGCTACAATGAGCAGTTCTTC.

This clone has only a few counts. The J gene is TRBJ2-7, the V gene TRBV14, with 7 nucleotides matching TRBD2. The CDR3 covers 12 residues. Unmatched junction bases numbered 2, after V lost 2 bases and J lost 7 bases. Germline assignment: CDR1 SGHDN and CDR2 FVKESK. CDR3 loop: CASSQRGEEQYF. The CDR3 nucleotides read TGTGCCAGCAGCCAACGGGGGGAGGAGCAGTACTTC.

The chain employs TRBV5-1 and TRBJ2-5, with D tentatively TRBD1 (7 bases). Trimming shortened V by 4 bases and J by 0 bases, and 16 bases separated the two germline ends. Germline V gene sequence: CDR1 SGHRS, CDR2 YFSETQ. This CDR3 has 16 residues. CDR3 bases: TGCGCCAGCAGCCGGGGGACAGCCGGCTACCAAGAGACCCAGTACTTC. This encodes CASSRGTAGYQETQYF.

V and J are TRBV6-4 and TRBJ2-3, with D perhaps TRBD1 or TRBD2 (7 bases each). Trimming shortened V by 3 bases and J by 9 bases, and 19 bases separated the two germline ends. Germline-derived CDR1 and CDR2 are MRHNA and SNTAGT. The CDR3 totals 15 residues. The CDR3 DNA sequence: TGTGCCAGCAGTGAGGACAGGACGCACGGGGGGACGCAGTATTTT. It specifies CASSEDRTHGGTQYF.

The genes are TRBV4-2 and TRBJ2-7; 9 nucleotides agree with TRBD2. The germline CDR1 and CDR2 sequences are LGHNA and YNFKEQ. V dropped 4 bases and J dropped 3; count of bases not matched to a gene: 10. This CDR3 contains 16 residues. The CDR3 coding sequence is TGTGCCAGCAGCCGATTATCTAGCGGGGACCTCTACGAGCAGTACTTC. Translating gives CASSRLSSGDLYEQYF.

This clone was found a few times. The V and J genes are TRBV19 and TRBJ2-5; the D gene is possibly TRBD2 (7 bases). Germline values: CDR1 LNHDA, CDR2 SQIVND (reference sequence). The length of the CDR3 is 13 residues. Trimming took off 6 bases at V and 2 bases at J, with 10 bases between the two ends. Here the CDR3 DNA reads TGTGCCAGTAGAGGGGGACTACAAGAGACCCAGTACTTC. Translated: CASRGGLQETQYF.

This clone was picked up a small number of times. The V call is TRBV14, the J call TRBJ1-2; D is undetermined. CDR3 length equals 13 residues. V lost 4 bases and J lost 8, with 14 bases in between. Germline V lookup: CDR1 SGHDN, CDR2 FVKESK. CDR3 sequence reads: CASSRTGNGGYTF. DNA for the CDR3: TGTGCCAGCAGCCGGACCGGGAACGGAGGCTACACCTTC.

This clone was seen more than once but under ten times. The chain employs TRBV29-1 and TRBJ2-7; 11 bases are a match to TRBD1. CDR3 length: 14 residues. V was clipped by 6 bases and J by 2 bases; unmatched bases: 6. Germline CDR1 is SQVTM and CDR2 is ANQGSEA. CDR3 DNA: TGCAGCGTGGGGACAGGGGGGAGGGCCTACGAGCAGTACTTC. It encodes CSVGTGGRAYEQYF.